This T cell receptor beta chain originates from a study of early T cells in non-severe SARS-CoV-2 infection. Looked up from germline, CDR1 is DFQATT and CDR2 is SNEGSKA (reference sequence). Trimming cost V 2 bases and J 2 bases; bases outside gene matches: 3. CDR3 length equals 14 residues. TCRdb itself ran the 5' RACE reads through MiXCR, one entry per CDR3 protein. The table includes more than 90,000 distinct CDR3 sequences, 9.5% to 12% detected once. The rearrangement joins TRBV20-1 to TRBJ2-1; TRBD1 aligns across 7 bases. The source of this sequence is an adult who was a healthcare worker with PCR-confirmed SARS-CoV-2 infection or an uninfected control (not recorded which). Sequenced: whole blood. In nucleotides, the CDR3 is TGCAGTGCTAGATCCGACAGGGCCTACAATGAGCAGTTCTTC. It is translated as CSARSDRAYNEQFF.